The T cell receptor (beta chain) under discussion was sequenced for a study of T cell responses to AZD1222 COVID-19 vaccine. Regarding the study as a whole: The reported proportion of spike-specific TCRs targeting unmutated variant regions was nearly half. Donors, mostly white British, included more females; clonal diversity was possibly underestimated. Spike as a whole was targeted by vaccine-associated CD4 TCRs, dominant at 160-218 and 743-854. Spike-specific TCR breadth and depth both grew after two AZD1222 doses.

Points on this clone: Antigen specificity is unknown.

Germline CDR1 and CDR2: GTSNPN and SVGIG (reference sequence). This CDR3 region has 14 residues. The V end was cut by 5 bases, the J end by 7 bases, with 21 bases between. Sequencing used immunoSEQ multiplex PCR; TCRdb keeps in-frame clones, though not all of them. The table records under 200,000 clones, approximately 90% of them present only once. This receptor was obtained from an adult who received the MenACWY meningococcal vaccine as a control. The chain has TRBV30 and TRBJ2-7, with D uncertain. Sequenced here: peripheral blood, sampled 28 days after the second dose of the MenACWY control vaccine. For the CDR3, the DNA is TGTGCCTGGCTTCCCGCTCCGCCCTCCTGGGAGCAGTACTTC. Its translation is CAWLPAPPSWEQYF. Filled out from reference TRBV30 and TRBJ2-7, the complete variable domain reads SQTIHQWPATLVQPVGSPLSLECTVEGTSNPNLYWYRQAAGRGLQLLFYSVGIGQISSEVPQNLSASRPQDRQFILSSKKLLLSDSGFYLCAWLPAPPSWEQYFGPGTRLTVT.